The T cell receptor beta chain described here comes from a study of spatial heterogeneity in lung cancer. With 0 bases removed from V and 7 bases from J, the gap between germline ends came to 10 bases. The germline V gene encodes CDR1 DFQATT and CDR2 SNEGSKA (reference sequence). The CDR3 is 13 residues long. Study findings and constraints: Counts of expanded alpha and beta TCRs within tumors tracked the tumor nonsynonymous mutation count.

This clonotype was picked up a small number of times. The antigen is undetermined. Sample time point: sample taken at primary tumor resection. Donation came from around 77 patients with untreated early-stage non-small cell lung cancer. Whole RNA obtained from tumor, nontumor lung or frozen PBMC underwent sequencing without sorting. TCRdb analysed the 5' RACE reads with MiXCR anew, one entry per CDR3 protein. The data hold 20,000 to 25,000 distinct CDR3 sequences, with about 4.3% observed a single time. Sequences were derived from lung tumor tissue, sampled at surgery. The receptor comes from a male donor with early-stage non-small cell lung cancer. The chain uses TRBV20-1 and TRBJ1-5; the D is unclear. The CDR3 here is CSARDLSWQPQHF. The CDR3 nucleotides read TGCAGTGCTAGAGATCTCAGCTGGCAGCCCCAGCATTTT.